Included here is one TCR beta chain sequence, with context. Its target antigen remains unknown. No base quality values were provided; no much bigger clone lies one nucleotide off. This specimen comes from a study of OX40 agonist ivuxolimab in advanced cancers. About the investigation overall: Ivuxolimab was a fully human IgG2 agonistic monoclonal antibody targeting the costimulatory receptor OX40 (CD134). Intravenous ivuxolimab was administered to patients every 2 weeks at six dose levels: 0.01, 0.1, 0.3, 1.5, 3 and 10 mg/kg. Of the 50 to 55 dose-escalation patients, hepatocellular carcinoma was present in approximately 20, melanoma in some 15, renal cell carcinoma in 9 and head and neck cancer in 9. In the dose-escalation cohort, more than 80% of patients were male, and the mean age was roughly 60 years with a range of roughly 20 to 85. Prior anti-PD-1, anti-PD-L1 or anti-CTLA-4 therapy was permitted, and checkpoint inhibitors had been received by 40% to 50% of dose-escalation patients. Partial responses occurred in three dose-escalation patients, of whom one had hepatocellular carcinoma and two had cutaneous melanoma. The point of sequencing TCRbeta in the periphery was to test whether ivuxolimab changed TCR sequence diversity and drove clonal T-cell expansion. The paper describes the monotherapy dose-escalation part (N of about 52 patients) of the phase I trial of ivuxolimab. On the study overall, not on this receptor specifically: At doses of 0.1 to 3.0 mg/kg, clonal expansion of both CD4+ and CD8+ blood T cells was observed from baseline to week 6. Which antigens the clonally expanded peripheral T cells were specific for was not determined. After ivuxolimab, expanded clones were on average more numerous among CD8+ T cells than among CD4+ T cells. Low levels of normalized T-cell clonal expansion were also seen in some patients who did not respond. In partial responders in the 0.1-3.0 mg/kg groups, normalized peripheral clonal expansion was found to be among the lowest, especially among CD8+ T cells.

Patients with autoimmune disease history or receiving systemic immunosuppression were excluded from the trial. Peripheral blood for TCR sequencing was drawn from every dose cohort at baseline, at cycle 4 day 1 and at cycle 7 day 1. Samples came from an open-label, multicenter, first-in-human phase I dose-escalation trial of ivuxolimab. Adults with locally advanced or metastatic melanoma, renal cell carcinoma, hepatocellular carcinoma or head and neck squamous cell carcinoma were enrolled in the trial. Before TCR sequencing, CD4+ and CD8+ T cells were separately sorted from peripheral blood. Genomic DNA was extracted from sorted cells for sequencing of the TCRbeta CDR3 region. The immunoSEQ Assay was used to sequence the TCRbeta CDR3 regions. Drawn from immuneACCESS, this table holds only the in-frame rearrangements with V and J called that TCRdb kept. Clones are partly lost; checked studies trace under half to an unresolved V gene and leave the rest unexplained. Here the sample has 35,000 to 45,000 clones; roughly nine tenths occur a single time. The ten largest make up about 4.7% of the sample.

Specimen: CD4+ or CD8+ T cells sorted from blood, collected in a trial of the OX40 agonist ivuxolimab. The source of this sequence is an adult with an advanced solid tumor such as melanoma, head and neck, liver or kidney cancer.

The CDR3 protein sequence reads: CASSLRQDTQYF. The DNA sequence reads TGTGCCAGCAGCCTAAGACAAGATACGCAGTATTTT. The V and J segments used are TRBV7-2 and TRBJ2-3; no D gene can be assigned with confidence. CDR1 and CDR2, per the germline V gene, are SGHTA and FQGNSA. V is clipped by 5 bases and J by 5 bases, and the sequence between their germline boundaries is 8 bases long. The CDR3 goes from the cysteine to the phenylalanine over 12 residues. Only CDR3 DNA remains: 36 bases, in frame from the first base.